A selection of T cell receptor beta chains follows, all from one sample in a study of early T cells in non-severe SARS-CoV-2 infection. TCRdb re-called the 5' RACE reads through MiXCR, storing one row per CDR3 protein. The table has roughly 57,000 distinct CDR3 sequences, roughly 13% seen once. Specimen: whole blood, collected at baseline. The receptors stem from an adult who was a healthcare worker with PCR-confirmed SARS-CoV-2 infection or an uninfected control (not recorded which). Each CDR3 is given with its conserved first and last residue. A D gene is named only where the DNA matches it firmly. Part of the rows lack a size; the others show once, few, many or a class for expanded clones.

cdr3_length j_call clone_size d_call v_call cdr3_nt cdr3_aa
13 TRBJ2-7 many NA TRBV6-5 TGTGCCAGCAGTTACGATCCCACTTTAAAGCAGTACTTC CASSYDPTLKQYF
14 TRBJ2-1 many NA TRBV19 TGTGCCAGTCGATTCTCGGGGTCTTACAATGAGCAGTTCTTC CASRFSGSYNEQFF
17 TRBJ2-3 few NA TRBV6-5 TGTGCCAGCAGTTACACGCCGTGGGGGGAGAGCACAGATACGCAGTATTTT CASSYTPWGESTDTQYF
16 TRBJ1-1 many NA TRBV3-1 TGTGCCAGCAGCCTTCGGACGGAAGATTGGAACACTGAAGCTTTCTTT CASSLRTEDWNTEAFF
16 TRBJ1-5 few TRBD1 TRBV7-3 TGTGCCAGCAGCCTCAGACAGGGGTATAGCAATCAGCCCCAGCATTTT CASSLRQGYSNQPQHF
14 TRBJ1-5 NA NA TRBV27 TGTGCCAGCAGTTTTGGGGGGAGCAATCAGCCCCAGCATTTT CASSFGGSNQPQHF
11 TRBJ2-3 NA NA TRBV19 TGTGCCAGTAGCGAGAAAGATACGCAGTATTTT CASSEKDTQYF
15 TRBJ1-5 NA NA TRBV18 TGTGCCAGCTCACCACAGGGGCAGGGCAATCAGCCCCAGCATTTT CASSPQGQGNQPQHF
14 TRBJ1-5 few TRBD1 TRBV9 TGTGCCAGCAGCCGTACAGGGGACAATCAGCCCCAGCATTTT CASSRTGDNQPQHF
14 TRBJ1-1 NA NA TRBV11-2 TGTGCCAGCAGTCCCACGTGGCCGAACACTGAAGCTTTCTTT CASSPTWPNTEAFF
13 TRBJ2-7 few NA TRBV7-9 TGTGCCAGCCAGCTGACTGCACAGTACGAGCAGTACTTC CASQLTAQYEQYF
16 TRBJ1-4 NA NA TRBV5-1 TGCGCCAGCAGCTTCTTGGGACAAGCAACTAATGAAAAACTGTTTTTT CASSFLGQATNEKLFF
16 TRBJ1-5 many NA TRBV7-2 TGTGCCAGCAGCCCGAGGACAGCCTATAGCAATCAGCCCCAGCATTTT CASSPRTAYSNQPQHF
14 TRBJ2-5 many NA TRBV5-4 TGTGCCAGCAGCTTGTTTCGCGGGCAAGAGACCCAGTACTTC CASSLFRGQETQYF
15 TRBJ1-3 few NA TRBV20-1 TGCAGTGCTACTTTGGACGCTTCCTCTGGAAACACCATATATTTT CSATLDASSGNTIYF
14 TRBJ1-2 NA TRBD1 TRBV7-6 TGTGCCAGCTCCCCCAGGGGGGGCACGGGTGGCTACACCTTC CASSPRGGTGGYTF
14 TRBJ1-2 NA NA TRBV7-9 TGTGCCAGCACCCCAGGGATCCTTGTCTATGGCTACACCTTC CASTPGILVYGYTF
16 TRBJ1-5 NA NA TRBV6-1 TGTGCCAGCAGTGATGGACGGCCTTTTAGCAATCAGCCCCAGCATTTT CASSDGRPFSNQPQHF
13 TRBJ1-1 few NA TRBV9 TGTGCCAGCAGCTCCACCCCGTTCGGTGAAGCTTTCTTT CASSSTPFGEAFF
12 TRBJ2-1 many TRBD2 TRBV3-1 TGTGCCAGCAGCCGTAGCGGGGATGAGCAGTTCTTC CASSRSGDEQFF
14 TRBJ1-1 NA NA TRBV27 TGTGCCAGCAGTTTAATTGGTATGAACACTGAAGCTTTCTTT CASSLIGMNTEAFF
15 TRBJ2-2 few NA TRBV12-3/TRBV12-4 TGTGCCAGCAGTTTGAACAGAGCACTTTCCGGGGAGCTGTTTTTT CASSLNRALSGELFF
15 TRBJ2-5 many TRBD1 TRBV12-3/TRBV12-4 TGTGCCAGCAGCCCGACAGGGGGCCTCCGGGAGACCCAGTACTTC CASSPTGGLRETQYF
14 TRBJ1-4 many NA TRBV12-3/TRBV12-4 TGTGCCAGCAGCCAATGGGGGGTTAATGAAAAACTGTTTTTT CASSQWGVNEKLFF
17 TRBJ2-2 few NA TRBV3-1 TGTGCCAGCAGCCATGGTGACAGAAGCAGAAACACCGGGGAGCTGTTTTTT CASSHGDRSRNTGELFF
15 TRBJ1-1 few TRBD1 TRBV5-5 TGTGCCAGCAGCTCACCAGACAGGGGAAACACTGAAGCTTTCTTT CASSSPDRGNTEAFF
14 TRBJ2-1 many NA TRBV5-1 TGCGCCAGCAGTCCCGAACAGGTTCTTAATGAGCAGTTCTTC CASSPEQVLNEQFF
16 TRBJ2-1 few TRBD2 TRBV15 TGTGCCACCAGGGGTGACTTGGGACTAGCGGGATATGAGCAGTTCTTC CATRGDLGLAGYEQFF
12 TRBJ1-1 many TRBD1 TRBV6-1 TGTGCCAGCACCGGGACAGGGGCCGAAGCTTTCTTT CASTGTGAEAFF
13 TRBJ2-1 NA TRBD2 TRBV11-2 TGTGCCAGCAGCTTCAGCGGGGCTAATGAGCAGTTCTTC CASSFSGANEQFF
15 TRBJ2-5 few TRBD1 TRBV11-2 TGTGCCAGCAGCTTAGCGACAGGGCCGGGGGAGACCCAGTACTTC CASSLATGPGETQYF
15 TRBJ1-6 few NA TRBV20-1 TGCAGTGCGCCGGAAGGGGGGGGCGCCGGTTCACCCCTCCACTTT CSAPEGGGAGSPLHF
15 TRBJ1-1 many TRBD1 TRBV7-9 TGTGCCAGCAGCCGACGGACAGGCCTGAACACTGAAGCTTTCTTT CASSRRTGLNTEAFF
15 TRBJ2-7 NA TRBD1 TRBV4-1 TGCGCCAGCAGCCGGGAGGGGACAGGGGCCTGGGAGCAGTACTTC CASSREGTGAWEQYF
15 TRBJ2-7 NA NA TRBV27 TGTGCCAGCAGCCCCTCCGGGACCGCCGGCTACGAGCAGTACTTC CASSPSGTAGYEQYF
15 TRBJ2-1 many NA TRBV29-1 TGCAGCGTTGGTCTTCCTCACCTCGGCTACAATGAGCAGTTCTTC CSVGLPHLGYNEQFF
15 TRBJ2-3 many NA TRBV4-1 TGCGCCAGCAGCCACCGGGAGCAGAGGTCAGATACGCAGTATTTT CASSHREQRSDTQYF
15 TRBJ2-7 few NA TRBV10-3 TGTGCCATCAGTGAGTCGACCAGAATCCCATACGAGCAGTACTTC CAISESTRIPYEQYF
13 TRBJ2-5 once NA TRBV11-2 TGTGCCAGCAGCCTACTGTACCAAGAGACCCAGTACTTC CASSLLYQETQYF
15 TRBJ1-2 NA NA TRBV18 TGTGCCAGCTCACCCGACAGGACAAAAGACTATGGCTACACCTTC CASSPDRTKDYGYTF
18 TRBJ2-1 NA NA TRBV19 TGTGCCAGTAGTATCCTACAGGGAAAGCGGAAATCCTACAATGAGCAGTTCTTC CASSILQGKRKSYNEQFF
15 TRBJ1-2 many NA TRBV9 TGTGCCAGCAGCCCCCAAGGACAGTACCTCTATGGCTACACCTTC CASSPQGQYLYGYTF
15 TRBJ2-2 many TRBD1 TRBV11-2 TGTGCCAGCAGCCATTCGACAGGGGGAACCGGGGAGCTGTTTTTT CASSHSTGGTGELFF
14 TRBJ2-7 few TRBD1 TRBV15 TGTGCCACCAGCAGAGCGACAGGGGGTGGCGAGCAGTACTTC CATSRATGGGEQYF
13 TRBJ1-1 few NA TRBV14 TGTGCCAGCAGCCAAGTAATGGCAACGAGGGCTTTCTTT CASSQVMATRAFF
16 TRBJ1-2 few TRBD1 TRBV28 TGTGCCAGCAGCTGGACAGGGGGCAGTTTTGACTATGGCTACACCTTC CASSWTGGSFDYGYTF
17 TRBJ2-3 many TRBD2 TRBV4-2 TGTGCCAGCAGCCAAGATATCCAGCGGGGCCGCACAGATACGCAGTATTTT CASSQDIQRGRTDTQYF
15 TRBJ2-1 few TRBD2 TRBV7-8 TGTGCCAGCAGCCCAAGAGCGGGAGTTTACAATGAGCAGTTCTTC CASSPRAGVYNEQFF
19 TRBJ2-2 many NA TRBV4-1 TGCGCCAGCAGCCAAGATAGGGCAGGGGCCTATTCGAACACCGGGGAGCTGTTTTTT CASSQDRAGAYSNTGELFF
13 TRBJ2-1 few TRBD1 TRBV29-1 TGCAGCTACTACCGGGACAGACTAAATGAGCAGTTCTTC CSYYRDRLNEQFF